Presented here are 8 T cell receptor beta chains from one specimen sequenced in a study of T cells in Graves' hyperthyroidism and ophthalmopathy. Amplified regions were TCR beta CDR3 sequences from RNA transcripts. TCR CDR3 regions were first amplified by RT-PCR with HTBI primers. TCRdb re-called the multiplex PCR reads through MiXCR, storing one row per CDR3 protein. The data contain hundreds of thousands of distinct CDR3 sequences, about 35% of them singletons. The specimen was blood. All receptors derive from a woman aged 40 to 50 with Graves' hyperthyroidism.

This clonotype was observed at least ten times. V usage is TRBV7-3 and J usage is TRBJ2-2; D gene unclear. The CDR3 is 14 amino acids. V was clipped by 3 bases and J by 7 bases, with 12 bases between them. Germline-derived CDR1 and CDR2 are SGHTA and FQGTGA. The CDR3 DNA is TGTGCCAGCAGCTTTCCTAGTATTGGCGGGGAGCTGTTTTTT. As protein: CASSFPSIGGELFF. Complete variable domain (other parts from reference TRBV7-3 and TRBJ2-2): GAGVSQTPSNKVTEKGKYVELRCDPISGHTALYWYRQSLGQGPEFLIYFQGTGAADDSGLPNDRFFAVRPEGSVSTLKIQRTERGDSAVYLCASSFPSIGGELFFGEGSRLTVL.

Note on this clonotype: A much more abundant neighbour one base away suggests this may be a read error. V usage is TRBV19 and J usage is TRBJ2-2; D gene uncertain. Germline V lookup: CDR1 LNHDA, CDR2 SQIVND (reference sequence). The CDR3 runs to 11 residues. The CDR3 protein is CVSSSGGELFF. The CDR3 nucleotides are TGTGTCAGTAGCTCAGGCGGGGAGCTGTTTTTT.

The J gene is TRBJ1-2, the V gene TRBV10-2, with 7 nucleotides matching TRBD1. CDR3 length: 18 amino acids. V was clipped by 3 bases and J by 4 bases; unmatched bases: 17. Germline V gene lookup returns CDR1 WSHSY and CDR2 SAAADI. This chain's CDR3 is CASSDDRVKPGDSYGYTF. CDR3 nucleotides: TGCGCCAGCAGTGACGACAGGGTGAAGCCCGGGGACAGCTATGGCTACACCTTC.

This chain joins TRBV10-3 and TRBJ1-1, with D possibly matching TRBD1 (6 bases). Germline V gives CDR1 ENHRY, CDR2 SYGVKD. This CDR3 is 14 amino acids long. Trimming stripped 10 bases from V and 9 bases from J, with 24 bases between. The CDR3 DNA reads TGTGCCAGCAGGCAGTACTCCGGGACACCGAAAGCTTTCTTT. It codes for CASRQYSGTPKAFF.

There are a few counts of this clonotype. CDR3 region: CASRALLSGANVLTF. The CDR3 nucleotides read TGTGCCAGCAGGGCACTGCTCTCTGGGGCCAACGTCCTGACTTTC. The chain joins TRBV12-3 or TRBV12-4 to TRBJ2-6; D ambiguous. The V end lost 6 bases, the J end lost 0 bases, and 9 bases lay between the germline ends. This CDR3 is built from 15 residues.

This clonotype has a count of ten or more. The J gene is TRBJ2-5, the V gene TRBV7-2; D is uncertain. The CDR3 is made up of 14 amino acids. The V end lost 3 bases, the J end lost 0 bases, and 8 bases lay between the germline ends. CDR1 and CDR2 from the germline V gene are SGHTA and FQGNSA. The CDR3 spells CASSLQPYQETQYF. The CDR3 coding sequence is TGTGCCAGCAGCTTGCAGCCATACCAAGAGACCCAGTACTTC.

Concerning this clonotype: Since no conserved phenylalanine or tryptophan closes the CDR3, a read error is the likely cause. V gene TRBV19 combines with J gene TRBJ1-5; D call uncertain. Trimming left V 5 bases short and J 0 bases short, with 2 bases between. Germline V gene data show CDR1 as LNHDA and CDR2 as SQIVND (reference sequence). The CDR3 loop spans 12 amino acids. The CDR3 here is CASSDSNQPQHC. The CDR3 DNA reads TGTGCCAGTAGTGATAGCAATCAGCCCCAGCATTGT.

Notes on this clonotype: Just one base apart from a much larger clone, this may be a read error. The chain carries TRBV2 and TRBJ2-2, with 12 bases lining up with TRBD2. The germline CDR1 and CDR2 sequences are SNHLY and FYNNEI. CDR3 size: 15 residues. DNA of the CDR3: TGTGCCATCCCGACTAGCGGGAGAGACACCGGGAAGCTGTTTTTT. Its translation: CAIPTSGRDTGKLFF.